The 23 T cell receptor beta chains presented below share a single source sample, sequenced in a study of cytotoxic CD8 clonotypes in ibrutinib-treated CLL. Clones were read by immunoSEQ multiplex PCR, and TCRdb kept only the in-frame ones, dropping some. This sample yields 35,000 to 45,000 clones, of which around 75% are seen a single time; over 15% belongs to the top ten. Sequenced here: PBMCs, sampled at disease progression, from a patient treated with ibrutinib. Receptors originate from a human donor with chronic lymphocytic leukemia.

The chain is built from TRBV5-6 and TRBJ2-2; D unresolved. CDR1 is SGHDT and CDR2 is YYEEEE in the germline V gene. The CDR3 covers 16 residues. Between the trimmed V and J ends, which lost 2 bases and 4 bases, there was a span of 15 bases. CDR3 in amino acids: CASSFGESRATGELFF. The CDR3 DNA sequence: TGTGCCAGCAGCTTTGGTGAAAGTAGGGCCACCGGGGAGCTGTTTTTT.

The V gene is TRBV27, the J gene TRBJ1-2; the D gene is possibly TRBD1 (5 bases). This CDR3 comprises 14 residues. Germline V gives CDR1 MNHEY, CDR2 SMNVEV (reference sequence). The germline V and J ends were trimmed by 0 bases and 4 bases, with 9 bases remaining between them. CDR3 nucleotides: TGTGCCAGCAGTTTATCCCCAGGGACCTATGGCTACACCTTC. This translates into CASSLSPGTYGYTF.

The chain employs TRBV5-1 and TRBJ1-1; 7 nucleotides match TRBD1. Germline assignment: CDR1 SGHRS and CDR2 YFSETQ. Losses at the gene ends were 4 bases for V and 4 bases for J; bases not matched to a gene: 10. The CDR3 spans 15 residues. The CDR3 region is CASSPNRQGSTEAFF. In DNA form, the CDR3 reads TGCGCCAGCAGCCCAAATCGACAGGGAAGCACTGAAGCTTTCTTT.

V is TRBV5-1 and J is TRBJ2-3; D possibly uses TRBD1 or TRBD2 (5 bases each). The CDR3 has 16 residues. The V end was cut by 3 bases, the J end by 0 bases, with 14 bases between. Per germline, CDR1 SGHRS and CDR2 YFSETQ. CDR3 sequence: CASSSGTNPSTDTQYF. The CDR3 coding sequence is TGCGCCAGCAGCTCCGGGACCAATCCTAGCACAGATACGCAGTATTTT.

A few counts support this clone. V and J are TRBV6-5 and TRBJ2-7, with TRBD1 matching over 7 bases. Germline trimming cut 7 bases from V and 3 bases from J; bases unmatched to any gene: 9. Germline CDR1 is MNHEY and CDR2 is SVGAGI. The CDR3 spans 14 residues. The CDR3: CASKVTGSGYEQYF. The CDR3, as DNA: TGTGCCAGCAAGGTGACAGGGTCTGGCTACGAGCAGTACTTC.

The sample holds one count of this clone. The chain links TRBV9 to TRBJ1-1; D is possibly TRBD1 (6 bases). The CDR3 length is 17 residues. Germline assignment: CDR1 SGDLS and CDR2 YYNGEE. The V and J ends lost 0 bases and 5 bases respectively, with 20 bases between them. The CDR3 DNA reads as TGTGCCAGCAGCGTAGGGGAATCCAGGGGCGCGAGGACTGAAGCTTTCTTT. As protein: CASSVGESRGARTEAFF.

The CDR3 is CASSLRYGGNYGYTF. CDR3 sequence (DNA): TGTGCCAGCAGCTTGAGATACGGGGGAAACTATGGCTACACCTTC. The chain is built from TRBV5-6 and TRBJ1-2; D is possibly TRBD1 (5 bases). Germline V lookup: CDR1 SGHDT, CDR2 YYEEEE. The ends were cut back, 1 base at V and 2 bases at J, with 12 bases in the middle. The CDR3 consists of 15 residues.

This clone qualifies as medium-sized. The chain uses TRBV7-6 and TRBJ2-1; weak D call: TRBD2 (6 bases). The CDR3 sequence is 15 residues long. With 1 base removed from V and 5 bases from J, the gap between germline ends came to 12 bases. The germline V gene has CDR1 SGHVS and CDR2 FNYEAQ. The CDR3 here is CASSLVGPGDNEQFF. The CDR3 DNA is TGTGCCAGCAGCTTAGTCGGTCCGGGAGACAATGAGCAGTTCTTC.

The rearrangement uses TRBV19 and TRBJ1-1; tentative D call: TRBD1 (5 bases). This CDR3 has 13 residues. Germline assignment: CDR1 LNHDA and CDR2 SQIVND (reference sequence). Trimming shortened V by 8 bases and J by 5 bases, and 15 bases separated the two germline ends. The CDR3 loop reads CASLGRGGTEAFF. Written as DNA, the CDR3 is TGTGCCAGTCTAGGTCGGGGCGGAACTGAAGCTTTCTTT. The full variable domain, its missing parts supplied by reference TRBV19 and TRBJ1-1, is DGGITQSPKYLFRKEGQNVTLSCEQNLNHDAMYWYRQDPGQGLRLIYYSQIVNDFQKGDIAEGYSVSREKKESFPLTVTSAQKNPTAFYLCASLGRGGTEAFFGQGTRLTVV.

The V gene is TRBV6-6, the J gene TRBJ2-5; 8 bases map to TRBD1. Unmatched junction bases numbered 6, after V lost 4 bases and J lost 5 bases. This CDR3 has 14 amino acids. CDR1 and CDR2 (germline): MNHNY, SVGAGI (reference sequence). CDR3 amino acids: CASSLTGVGETQYF. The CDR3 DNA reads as TGTGCCAGCAGTTTGACAGGGGTTGGGGAGACCCAGTACTTC.

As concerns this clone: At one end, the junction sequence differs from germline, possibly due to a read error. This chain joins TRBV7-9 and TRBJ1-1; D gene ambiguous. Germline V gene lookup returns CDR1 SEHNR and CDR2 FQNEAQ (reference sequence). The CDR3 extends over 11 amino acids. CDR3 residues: CASSLKTEAFF. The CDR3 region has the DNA TGTGCCAGCAGCTTGAAAACTGAAGCTTTCTTT.

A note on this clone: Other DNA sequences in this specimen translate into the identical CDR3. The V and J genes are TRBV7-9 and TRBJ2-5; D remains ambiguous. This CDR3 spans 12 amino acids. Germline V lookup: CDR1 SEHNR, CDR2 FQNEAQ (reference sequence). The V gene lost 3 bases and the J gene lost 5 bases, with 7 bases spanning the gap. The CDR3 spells CASSLVGETQYF. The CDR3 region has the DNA TGTGCCAGCAGCTTGGTAGGGGAGACCCAGTACTTC.

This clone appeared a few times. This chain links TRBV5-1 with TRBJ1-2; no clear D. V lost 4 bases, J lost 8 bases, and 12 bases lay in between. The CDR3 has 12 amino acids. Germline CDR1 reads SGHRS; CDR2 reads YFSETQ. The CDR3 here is CASSIPPEGYTF. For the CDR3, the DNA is TGCGCCAGCAGCATTCCTCCGGAGGGCTACACCTTC.

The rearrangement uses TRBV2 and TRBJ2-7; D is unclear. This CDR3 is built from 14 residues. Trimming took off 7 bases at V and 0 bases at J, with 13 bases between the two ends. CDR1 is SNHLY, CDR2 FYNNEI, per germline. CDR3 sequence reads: CASTGTAPSYEQYF. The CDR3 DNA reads TGTGCCAGCACAGGAACAGCCCCCTCCTACGAGCAGTACTTC.

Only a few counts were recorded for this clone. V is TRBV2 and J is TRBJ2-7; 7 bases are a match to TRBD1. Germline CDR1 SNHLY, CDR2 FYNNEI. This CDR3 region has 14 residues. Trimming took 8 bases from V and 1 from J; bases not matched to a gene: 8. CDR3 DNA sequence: TGTGCCAGCCTAGGGGGCCTCGAATCCTACGAGCAGTACTTC. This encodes CASLGGLESYEQYF.

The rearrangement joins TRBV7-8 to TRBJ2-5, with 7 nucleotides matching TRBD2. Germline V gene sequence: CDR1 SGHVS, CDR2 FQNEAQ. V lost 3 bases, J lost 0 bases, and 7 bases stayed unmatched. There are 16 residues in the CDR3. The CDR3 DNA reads TGTGCCAGCAGCTTTCCCAGCGGGGCGAACCAAGAGACCCAGTACTTC. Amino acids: CASSFPSGANQETQYF.

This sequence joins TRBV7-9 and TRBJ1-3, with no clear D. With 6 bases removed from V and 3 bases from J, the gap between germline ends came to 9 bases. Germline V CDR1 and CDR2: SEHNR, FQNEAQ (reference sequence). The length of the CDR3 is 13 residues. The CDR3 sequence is CASREGYGNTIYF. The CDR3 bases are TGTGCCAGCAGGGAGGGTTATGGAAACACCATATATTTT.

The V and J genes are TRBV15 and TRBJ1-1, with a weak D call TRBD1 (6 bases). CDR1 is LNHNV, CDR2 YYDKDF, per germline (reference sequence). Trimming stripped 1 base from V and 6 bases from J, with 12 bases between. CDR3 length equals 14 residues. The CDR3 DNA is TGTGCCACCAGCAGAGGCAGGGGCCCCTCTGAAGCTTTCTTT. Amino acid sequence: CATSRGRGPSEAFF.

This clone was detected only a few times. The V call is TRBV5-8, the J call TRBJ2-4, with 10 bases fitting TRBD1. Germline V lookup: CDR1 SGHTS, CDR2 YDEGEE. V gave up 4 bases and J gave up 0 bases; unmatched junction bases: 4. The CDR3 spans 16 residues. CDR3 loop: CASSPGTGEAKNIQYF. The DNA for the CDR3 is TGTGCCAGCAGCCCCGGGACAGGGGAAGCCAAAAACATTCAGTACTTC.

CDR3 residues: CASLGGAPRGGSPLHF. The CDR3 DNA follows: TGCGCCAGCCTTGGGGGGGCCCCAAGAGGGGGTTCACCCCTCCACTTT. The V and J genes are TRBV10-2 and TRBJ1-6; TRBD1 might be the D (6 bases). The ends were cut back, 8 bases at V and 9 bases at J, with 23 bases in the middle. This CDR3 spans 16 amino acids. Germline V lookup: CDR1 WSHSY, CDR2 SAAADI.

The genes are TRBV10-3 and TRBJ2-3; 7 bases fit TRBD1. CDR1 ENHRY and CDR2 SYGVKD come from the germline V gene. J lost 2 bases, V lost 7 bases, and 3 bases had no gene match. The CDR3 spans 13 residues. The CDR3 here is CAIKDRPTDTQYF. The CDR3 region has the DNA TGTGCCATCAAGGACAGGCCCACAGATACGCAGTATTTT.

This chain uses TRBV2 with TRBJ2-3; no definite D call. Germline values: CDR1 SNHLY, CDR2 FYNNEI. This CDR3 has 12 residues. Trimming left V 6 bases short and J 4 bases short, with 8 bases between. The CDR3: CASRVVADTQYF. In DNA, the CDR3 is TGTGCCAGCAGGGTAGTGGCAGATACGCAGTATTTT.

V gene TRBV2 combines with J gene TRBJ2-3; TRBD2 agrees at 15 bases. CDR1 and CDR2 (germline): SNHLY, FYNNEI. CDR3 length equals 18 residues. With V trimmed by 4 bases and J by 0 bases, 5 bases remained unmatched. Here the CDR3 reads CASSVAGLAGGSTDTQYF. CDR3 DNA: TGTGCCAGCAGTGTTGCGGGACTAGCGGGGGGAAGCACAGATACGCAGTATTTT.